The rows below give T cell receptor beta chains drawn from one sample of a study of spatial heterogeneity in lung cancer. TCRdb re-analysed the 5' RACE reads in MiXCR, keeping a single row per CDR3 protein. Of about 14,000 distinct CDR3 sequences in the sample, approximately 4.5% were seen once. The sequenced sample was lung tumor tissue, obtained at surgery. The receptors were gathered from a female donor with early-stage non-small cell lung cancer. The CDR3 runs from the conserved cysteine through the conserved F or W. A D gene is named only where the DNA matches it firmly. Clone size is stated in some rows and not others, as once, few, many or a class when expanded.

clone size: many
D gene: TRBD1
J gene: TRBJ1-5
V gene: TRBV20-1
CDR3 protein: CSARTGTESNQPQHF
CDR3 DNA: TGCAGTGCTAGGACCGGGACAGAGAGCAATCAGCCCCAGCATTTT

clone size: many
D gene: TRBD1
J gene: TRBJ2-1
V gene: TRBV10-3
CDR3 protein: CAISSTGETIYEQFF
CDR3 DNA: TGTGCCATCAGTTCGACAGGGGAGACAATATATGAGCAGTTCTTC

clone size: few
D gene: TRBD2
J gene: TRBJ2-5
V gene: TRBV7-9
CDR3 protein: CASSTPGLAGSSQETQYF
CDR3 DNA: TGTGCCAGCAGCACTCCGGGACTAGCGGGGTCCTCACAAGAGACCCAGTACTTC

clone size: many
D gene: .
J gene: TRBJ2-3
V gene: TRBV4-3
CDR3 protein: CASSQGAVSDTQYF
CDR3 DNA: TGCGCCAGCAGCCAGGGGGCGGTCTCAGATACGCAGTATTTT

clone size: many
D gene: .
J gene: TRBJ2-7
V gene: TRBV29-1
CDR3 protein: CSVPGGRGSSYEQYF
CDR3 DNA: TGCAGCGTTCCTGGGGGCAGGGGAAGCTCCTACGAGCAGTACTTC

clone size: few
D gene: TRBD2
J gene: TRBJ2-3
V gene: TRBV20-1
CDR3 protein: CSAPMAGLAVQDTQYF
CDR3 DNA: TGCAGTGCCCCTATGGCGGGACTAGCGGTTCAAGATACGCAGTATTTT

clone size: few
D gene: TRBD1
J gene: TRBJ1-1
V gene: TRBV18
CDR3 protein: CASSSRTGQKRTEAFF
CDR3 DNA: TGTGCCAGCTCAAGTCGGACAGGGCAAAAAAGGACTGAAGCTTTCTTT

clone size: many
D gene: .
J gene: TRBJ2-7
V gene: TRBV6-5
CDR3 protein: CASRTGQTPYEQYF
CDR3 DNA: TGTGCCAGCAGAACAGGACAGACCCCCTACGAGCAGTACTTC

clone size: many
D gene: .
J gene: TRBJ2-4
V gene: TRBV6-6
CDR3 protein: CASSYAGADNIQYF
CDR3 DNA: TGTGCCAGCAGTTATGCGGGGGCAGATAACATTCAGTACTTC

clone size: .
D gene: TRBD1
J gene: TRBJ1-6
V gene: TRBV5-1
CDR3 protein: CASRTGENSPLHF
CDR3 DNA: TGCGCCAGCAGGACAGGGGAGAATTCACCCCTCCACTTT

clone size: many
D gene: TRBD1
J gene: TRBJ2-7
V gene: TRBV18
CDR3 protein: CASSPDRGLTYEQYF
CDR3 DNA: TGTGCCAGCTCTCCTGACAGGGGGCTTACCTACGAGCAGTACTTC

clone size: many
D gene: .
J gene: TRBJ2-5
V gene: TRBV6-5
CDR3 protein: CASRLGGIERETQYF
CDR3 DNA: TGTGCCAGCCGTTTAGGGGGAATCGAGCGAGAGACCCAGTACTTC

clone size: medium-sized
D gene: .
J gene: TRBJ1-1
V gene: TRBV6-2/TRBV6-3
CDR3 protein: CASSYKGSDTEAFF
CDR3 DNA: TGTGCCAGCAGTTACAAAGGGTCAGACACTGAAGCTTTCTTT

clone size: many
D gene: .
J gene: TRBJ2-2
V gene: TRBV2
CDR3 protein: CASIGTGLNTGELFF
CDR3 DNA: TGTGCCAGCATAGGAACAGGGTTGAACACCGGGGAGCTGTTTTTT

clone size: many
D gene: .
J gene: TRBJ1-2
V gene: TRBV4-3
CDR3 protein: CASSQEVRVSGYGYTF
CDR3 DNA: TGCGCCAGCAGCCAAGAAGTACGTGTTAGCGGGTATGGCTACACCTTC

clone size: .
D gene: TRBD2
J gene: TRBJ2-3
V gene: TRBV7-6
CDR3 protein: CASSLEQLPGLAVGGNTQYF
CDR3 DNA: TGTGCCAGCAGCTTAGAGCAACTTCCGGGACTAGCCGTAGGCGGGAATACGCAGTATTTT

clone size: many
D gene: .
J gene: TRBJ1-1
V gene: TRBV5-8
CDR3 protein: CASSLGQIVNTEAFF
CDR3 DNA: TGTGCCAGCAGCTTGGGGCAAATAGTGAACACTGAAGCTTTCTTT

clone size: many
D gene: .
J gene: TRBJ1-1
V gene: TRBV3-1
CDR3 protein: CASSQVLGQGNTEAFF
CDR3 DNA: TGTGCCAGCAGCCAAGTTTTGGGGCAGGGGAACACTGAAGCTTTCTTT

clone size: many
D gene: .
J gene: TRBJ2-5
V gene: TRBV4-1
CDR3 protein: CASSLIAAQETQYF
CDR3 DNA: TGCGCCAGCAGCCTTATAGCGGCCCAAGAGACCCAGTACTTC

clone size: many
D gene: .
J gene: TRBJ2-1
V gene: TRBV5-1
CDR3 protein: CASSLGQVYNEQFF
CDR3 DNA: TGCGCCAGCAGCTTGGGACAGGTATACAATGAGCAGTTCTTC

clone size: many
D gene: TRBD1
J gene: TRBJ1-5
V gene: TRBV12-3/TRBV12-4
CDR3 protein: CASRGGTEIYSNQPQHF
CDR3 DNA: TGTGCCAGCAGGGGCGGGACAGAGATTTATAGCAATCAGCCCCAGCATTTT

clone size: many
D gene: .
J gene: TRBJ2-3
V gene: TRBV20-1
CDR3 protein: CSAWEGDTDTQYF
CDR3 DNA: TGCAGTGCTTGGGAGGGGGACACAGATACGCAGTATTTT

clone size: many
D gene: TRBD2
J gene: TRBJ2-3
V gene: TRBV30
CDR3 protein: CARASGDELSTDTQYF
CDR3 DNA: TGTGCCCGGGCTAGCGGGGACGAACTTAGCACAGATACGCAGTATTTT

clone size: many
D gene: .
J gene: TRBJ2-3
V gene: TRBV6-5
CDR3 protein: CASTRYRTDTDTQYF
CDR3 DNA: TGTGCCAGCACCCGATATCGGACAGACACAGATACGCAGTATTTT

clone size: many
D gene: .
J gene: TRBJ2-1
V gene: TRBV30
CDR3 protein: CASAEGRGYNEQFF
CDR3 DNA: TGTGCCTCCGCGGAGGGCAGGGGGTACAATGAGCAGTTCTTC

clone size: many
D gene: .
J gene: TRBJ1-1
V gene: TRBV7-2
CDR3 protein: CASSLSMSLGGQAFF
CDR3 DNA: TGTGCCAGCAGCTTATCAATGTCGTTGGGGGGCCAAGCTTTCTTT

clone size: many
D gene: TRBD2
J gene: TRBJ2-2
V gene: TRBV7-9
CDR3 protein: CASSPGTRLAGELFF
CDR3 DNA: TGTGCCAGCAGCCCCGGGACTAGATTGGCCGGGGAGCTGTTTTTT

clone size: few
D gene: .
J gene: TRBJ1-1
V gene: TRBV4-3
CDR3 protein: CASSQKGPPFDAEAFF
CDR3 DNA: TGCGCCAGCAGCCAAAAGGGACCCCCTTTCGACGCTGAAGCTTTCTTT

clone size: many
D gene: TRBD2
J gene: TRBJ2-2
V gene: TRBV18
CDR3 protein: CASSRQNTYGLAGGGTGELFF
CDR3 DNA: TGTGCCAGCTCACGACAAAACACCTACGGACTAGCGGGGGGCGGCACCGGGGAGCTGTTTTTT

clone size: many
D gene: .
J gene: TRBJ2-2
V gene: TRBV11-2
CDR3 protein: CASSGTNTGELFF
CDR3 DNA: TGTGCCAGCAGCGGGACGAACACCGGGGAGCTGTTTTTT

clone size: .
D gene: TRBD1
J gene: TRBJ2-7
V gene: TRBV6-2/TRBV6-3
CDR3 protein: CASRRTGDLCEQYF
CDR3 DNA: TGTGCCAGCAGAAGGACAGGGGATTTGTGCGAGCAGTACTTC

clone size: many
D gene: .
J gene: TRBJ2-7
V gene: TRBV29-1
CDR3 protein: CSAWFVSHEQYF
CDR3 DNA: TGCAGCGCGTGGTTCGTCTCCCACGAGCAGTACTTC

clone size: many
D gene: .
J gene: TRBJ1-1
V gene: TRBV4-3
CDR3 protein: CASSQETAGGRNTEAFF
CDR3 DNA: TGCGCCAGCAGCCAGGAGACTGCGGGGGGGAGGAACACTGAAGCTTTCTTT

clone size: many
D gene: .
J gene: TRBJ1-1
V gene: TRBV7-2
CDR3 protein: CASSLAGGGLTEAFF
CDR3 DNA: TGTGCCAGCAGCTTAGCAGGGGGAGGGTTAACTGAAGCTTTCTTT

clone size: many
D gene: TRBD1
J gene: TRBJ2-3
V gene: TRBV5-1
CDR3 protein: CASSWDRSSGTDTQYF
CDR3 DNA: TGCGCCAGCAGCTGGGACAGATCCTCGGGCACAGATACGCAGTATTTT

clone size: many
D gene: .
J gene: TRBJ2-5
V gene: TRBV6-8
CDR3 protein: CASGARHYQETQYF
CDR3 DNA: TGTGCCAGCGGGGCCCGACACTACCAAGAGACCCAGTACTTC

clone size: .
D gene: .
J gene: TRBJ2-7
V gene: TRBV7-2
CDR3 protein: CASSFNRGAYEQYF
CDR3 DNA: TGTGCCAGCAGCTTCAATAGGGGGGCCTACGAGCAGTACTTC